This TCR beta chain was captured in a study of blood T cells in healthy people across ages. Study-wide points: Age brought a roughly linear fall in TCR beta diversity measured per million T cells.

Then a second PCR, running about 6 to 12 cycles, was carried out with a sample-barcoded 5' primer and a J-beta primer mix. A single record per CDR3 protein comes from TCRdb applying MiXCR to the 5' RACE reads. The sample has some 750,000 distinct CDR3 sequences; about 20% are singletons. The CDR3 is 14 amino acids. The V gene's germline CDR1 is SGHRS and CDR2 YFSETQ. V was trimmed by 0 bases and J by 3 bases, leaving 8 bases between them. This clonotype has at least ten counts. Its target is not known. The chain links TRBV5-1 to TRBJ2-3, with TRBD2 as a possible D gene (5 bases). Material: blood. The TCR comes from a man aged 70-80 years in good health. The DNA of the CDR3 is TGCGCCAGCAGCTTGGCGGGGTTTACAGATACGCAGTATTTT. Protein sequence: CASSLAGFTDTQYF. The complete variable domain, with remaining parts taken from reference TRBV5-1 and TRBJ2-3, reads KAGVTQTPRYLIKTRGQQVTLSCSPISGHRSVSWYQQTPGQGLQFLFEYFSETQRNKGNFPGRFSGRQFSNSRSEMNVSTLELGDSALYLCASSLAGFTDTQYFGPGTRLTVL.